This is a list of T cell receptor beta chains from one sample in a study of shared clonotypes between healthy human individuals. The method was immunoSEQ multiplex PCR; TCRdb's version includes in-frame clones alone and lacks a portion of them. The sample holds under 200,000 clones, approximately 92% seen once. The sequencing sample was made of naive CD4+ T cells sorted from blood. These receptors were obtained from a woman in her twenties or thirties in good health. CDR3s include the opening cysteine and the closing phenylalanine or tryptophan. The order of the fields is D gene, J gene, V gene, clone size, CDR3 length, CDR3 DNA, CDR3 protein. The D gene is left open where the match is weak. Clone size is stated in some rows and not others, as once, few, many or a class when expanded.

D: TRBD2
J: TRBJ2-2
V: TRBV5-1
size: NA
length: 16
DNA: TGCGCCAGCAGCTTCCTAGCGGGAGGGCCTACCGGGGAGCTGTTTTTT
CDR3: CASSFLAGGPTGELFF

D: NA
J: TRBJ1-4
V: TRBV5-1
size: NA
length: 13
DNA: TGCGCCAGCAGCCCGCTCGGGGGGGAAAAACTGTTTTTT
CDR3: CASSPLGGEKLFF

D: NA
J: TRBJ2-1
V: TRBV11-3
size: NA
length: 12
DNA: TGTGCCAGCAGCTCGGTCCGGGATGAGCAGTTCTTC
CDR3: CASSSVRDEQFF

D: TRBD2
J: TRBJ2-7
V: TRBV27
size: NA
length: 18
DNA: TGTGCCAGCAGTCCCAAAAACCTCCTAGCGGGACACACCTACGAGCAGTACTTC
CDR3: CASSPKNLLAGHTYEQYF

D: TRBD2
J: TRBJ2-5
V: TRBV9
size: NA
length: 17
DNA: TGTGCCAGCAGCGTAGGGGGGCTAGCGGGTTTTCAAGAGACCCAGTACTTC
CDR3: CASSVGGLAGFQETQYF

D: NA
J: TRBJ2-2
V: TRBV5-4
size: NA
length: 14
DNA: TGTGCCAGCAGTCCCGGGACAAGTTCTTGGGAGCTGTTTTTT
CDR3: CASSPGTSSWELFF

D: TRBD2
J: TRBJ2-5
V: TRBV13
size: NA
length: 14
DNA: TGTGCCAGCAGCTATACTAGCGACCAAGAGACCCAGTACTTC
CDR3: CASSYTSDQETQYF

D: NA
J: TRBJ2-7
V: TRBV18
size: NA
length: 15
DNA: TGTGCCAGCTCACCACGGCGGGGAGCAGCCTACGAGCAGTACTTC
CDR3: CASSPRRGAAYEQYF

D: TRBD1
J: TRBJ2-7
V: TRBV6-5
size: NA
length: 15
DNA: TGTGCCAGCAGTTTCGGACAGGGGCTTTCCTACGAGCAGTACTTC
CDR3: CASSFGQGLSYEQYF

D: TRBD2
J: TRBJ2-7
V: TRBV5-1
size: NA
length: 15
DNA: TGCGCCAGCAGCTTGTATGGGACTAGCGGCTACGAGCAGTACTTC
CDR3: CASSLYGTSGYEQYF

D: TRBD1
J: TRBJ2-3
V: TRBV6-5
size: NA
length: 15
DNA: TGTGCCAGCAGGAACAGGGGGCGATCGACAGATACGCAGTATTTT
CDR3: CASRNRGRSTDTQYF

D: NA
J: TRBJ2-5
V: TRBV6-5
size: NA
length: 15
DNA: TGTGCCAGCAGACAAATCACACTATTCGGGGAGACCCAGTACTTC
CDR3: CASRQITLFGETQYF

D: NA
J: TRBJ2-1
V: TRBV5-4
size: NA
length: 16
DNA: TGTGCCAGCAGCTTGAGAACGGGCTCACCTTACAATGAGCAGTTCTTC
CDR3: CASSLRTGSPYNEQFF

D: TRBD2
J: TRBJ2-2
V: TRBV5-1
size: NA
length: 15
DNA: TGCGCCAGCAGCTTGCGGCTAGCGGACACCGGGGAGCTGTTTTTT
CDR3: CASSLRLADTGELFF

D: NA
J: TRBJ1-4
V: TRBV28
size: NA
length: 15
DNA: TGTGCCAGCAGGGACGGGAAGGGCTCTAATGAAAAACTGTTTTTT
CDR3: CASRDGKGSNEKLFF

D: TRBD1
J: TRBJ2-7
V: TRBV5-6
size: NA
length: 15
DNA: TGTGCCAGCAGCCGGACAGGGGACAAGACTTACGAGCAGTACTTC
CDR3: CASSRTGDKTYEQYF

D: TRBD1
J: TRBJ2-7
V: TRBV11-2
size: few
length: 14
DNA: TGTGCCAGCAGCAGATCCGGGACAGCCTACGAGCAGTACTTC
CDR3: CASSRSGTAYEQYF

D: NA
J: TRBJ2-7
V: TRBV5-1
size: NA
length: 15
DNA: TGCGCCAGCAGCATTGCGGGTTCCAACTCCTACGAGCAGTACTTC
CDR3: CASSIAGSNSYEQYF

D: NA
J: TRBJ1-1
V: TRBV19
size: NA
length: 16
DNA: TGTGCCAGTAGCTCCCCACCGGGACACATGAACACTGAAGCTTTCTTT
CDR3: CASSSPPGHMNTEAFF

D: TRBD2
J: TRBJ2-7
V: TRBV9
size: NA
length: 16
DNA: TGTGCCAGCAGCGTAGATTTAGCGGGAGGGTCCTACGAGCAGTACTTC
CDR3: CASSVDLAGGSYEQYF

D: TRBD1
J: TRBJ2-7
V: TRBV25-1
size: NA
length: 15
DNA: TGTGCCAGCAGTGGCATTGGGACAGGTTCCTACGAGCAGTACTTC
CDR3: CASSGIGTGSYEQYF

D: NA
J: TRBJ2-3
V: TRBV28
size: NA
length: 18
DNA: TGTGCCAGCAGAGCCCCCGCTGGTAGCGGATCTAGCACAGATACGCAGTATTTT
CDR3: CASRAPAGSGSSTDTQYF

D: NA
J: TRBJ2-3
V: TRBV29-1
size: NA
length: 12
DNA: TGCAGCGTTGTAGCGGCCACAGATACGCAGTATTTT
CDR3: CSVVAATDTQYF

D: NA
J: TRBJ2-3
V: TRBV9
size: NA
length: 16
DNA: TGTGCCAGCAGCGTAGAAAGCGTACCTAGCACAGATACGCAGTATTTT
CDR3: CASSVESVPSTDTQYF

D: NA
J: TRBJ2-3
V: TRBV5-1
size: NA
length: 16
DNA: TGCGCCAGCAGCTCGAGACAAAGGCCTAGCACAGATACGCAGTATTTT
CDR3: CASSSRQRPSTDTQYF

D: NA
J: TRBJ1-1
V: TRBV19
size: once
length: 15
DNA: TGTGCCAGTAGTATAGAGGGGGCCGGGAACACTGAAGCTTTCTTT
CDR3: CASSIEGAGNTEAFF

D: NA
J: TRBJ1-3
V: TRBV19
size: NA
length: 15
DNA: TGTGCCAGTAGTATAGGAGTGGCCTCTGGAAACACCATATATTTT
CDR3: CASSIGVASGNTIYF

D: TRBD1
J: TRBJ1-3
V: TRBV5-5
size: NA
length: 15
DNA: TGTGCCAGCAGCAGCTACAGGGGGCTCGGAAACACCATATATTTT
CDR3: CASSSYRGLGNTIYF

D: NA
J: TRBJ1-3
V: TRBV2
size: NA
length: 16
DNA: TGTGCCAGCAGTGAATCCCGGGGGCGTACTGGAAACACCATATATTTT
CDR3: CASSESRGRTGNTIYF

D: NA
J: TRBJ2-7
V: TRBV6-1
size: NA
length: 13
DNA: TGTGCCAGCAGCCGGGACACTACCTACGAGCAGTACTTC
CDR3: CASSRDTTYEQYF

D: TRBD1
J: TRBJ2-1
V: TRBV28
size: once
length: 13
DNA: TGTGCCAGCAGTTTAGACCCGGACAGGGTCCGGTTCTTC
CDR3: CASSLDPDRVRFF

D: NA
J: TRBJ1-2
V: TRBV28
size: NA
length: 13
DNA: TGTGCCAGCAGTTTCGGGGGGGGCTATGGCTACACCTTC
CDR3: CASSFGGGYGYTF

D: TRBD1
J: TRBJ2-7
V: TRBV5-1
size: NA
length: 14
DNA: TGCGCCAGCAGCTCCAGTCAGGGGGCAGGCGAGCAGTACTTC
CDR3: CASSSSQGAGEQYF

D: NA
J: TRBJ1-5
V: TRBV18
size: NA
length: 15
DNA: TGTGCCAGCTCACCAGATCGGACAGTCAATCAGCCCCAGCATTTT
CDR3: CASSPDRTVNQPQHF

D: TRBD2
J: TRBJ2-3
V: TRBV19
size: NA
length: 15
DNA: TGTGCCAGTAGGCAAGCGGGAGGAGTTGGAGATACGCAGTATTTT
CDR3: CASRQAGGVGDTQYF

D: TRBD2
J: TRBJ2-3
V: TRBV9
size: NA
length: 16
DNA: TGTGCCAGCAGCGTAGGTGCGGGAGGGCGCACAGATACGCAGTATTTT
CDR3: CASSVGAGGRTDTQYF

D: NA
J: TRBJ2-7
V: TRBV7-9
size: NA
length: 14
DNA: TGTGCCAGCAGCATCCATGGCCAGGGATACGAGCAGTACTTC
CDR3: CASSIHGQGYEQYF

D: NA
J: TRBJ1-4
V: TRBV7-2
size: NA
length: 13
DNA: TGTGCCAGCAGCTTGACCATTAATGAAAAACTGTTTTTT
CDR3: CASSLTINEKLFF

D: TRBD1
J: TRBJ1-2
V: TRBV11-2
size: NA
length: 17
DNA: TGTGCCAGCAGCTCCTTAAAATCCGCGGGGACAGGGGATGGCTACACCTTC
CDR3: CASSSLKSAGTGDGYTF

D: TRBD2
J: TRBJ2-7
V: TRBV11-3
size: NA
length: 13
DNA: TGTGCCAGCAGCTTAGGCCTAGCGGGGAGGCAGTACTTC
CDR3: CASSLGLAGRQYF

D: TRBD1
J: TRBJ1-2
V: TRBV5-1
size: NA
length: 15
DNA: TGCGCCAGCAGCTGGACAGGGGAGGCTAACTATGGCTACACCTTC
CDR3: CASSWTGEANYGYTF

D: TRBD1
J: TRBJ1-5
V: TRBV5-8
size: NA
length: 15
DNA: TGTGCCAGCAGCTTAGGACAGGGGAAAAATCAGCCCCAGCATTTT
CDR3: CASSLGQGKNQPQHF

D: NA
J: TRBJ1-2
V: TRBV19
size: NA
length: 15
DNA: TGTGCCAGTAGTATAGAGAGAAGGGGCAACTATGGCTACACCTTC
CDR3: CASSIERRGNYGYTF

D: TRBD1
J: TRBJ2-3
V: TRBV5-4
size: NA
length: 15
DNA: TGTGCCAGCAGCCCGGTAGGGGGCAGCACAGATACGCAGTATTTT
CDR3: CASSPVGGSTDTQYF

D: NA
J: TRBJ2-7
V: TRBV19
size: NA
length: 14
DNA: TGTGCCAGTAGTATTGATAGGGGCGACCCGGAGCAGTACTTC
CDR3: CASSIDRGDPEQYF

D: NA
J: TRBJ2-7
V: TRBV23-1
size: NA
length: 13
DNA: TGCGCCAGCAGTCAACGGGCCCCTCACGAGCAGTACTTC
CDR3: CASSQRAPHEQYF

D: NA
J: TRBJ2-7
V: TRBV28
size: NA
length: 13
DNA: TGTGCCAGCAGGTCTGGACAGACCTACGAGCAGTACTTC
CDR3: CASRSGQTYEQYF

D: TRBD1
J: TRBJ1-2
V: TRBV18
size: NA
length: 13
DNA: TGTGCCAGCTCACGAGAACAGGGGAATGGCTACACCTTC
CDR3: CASSREQGNGYTF

D: TRBD2
J: TRBJ2-1
V: TRBV6-6
size: once
length: 14
DNA: TGTGCCAGTTCCGGGAGGGCTACCTACAATGAGCAGTTCTTC
CDR3: CASSGRATYNEQFF